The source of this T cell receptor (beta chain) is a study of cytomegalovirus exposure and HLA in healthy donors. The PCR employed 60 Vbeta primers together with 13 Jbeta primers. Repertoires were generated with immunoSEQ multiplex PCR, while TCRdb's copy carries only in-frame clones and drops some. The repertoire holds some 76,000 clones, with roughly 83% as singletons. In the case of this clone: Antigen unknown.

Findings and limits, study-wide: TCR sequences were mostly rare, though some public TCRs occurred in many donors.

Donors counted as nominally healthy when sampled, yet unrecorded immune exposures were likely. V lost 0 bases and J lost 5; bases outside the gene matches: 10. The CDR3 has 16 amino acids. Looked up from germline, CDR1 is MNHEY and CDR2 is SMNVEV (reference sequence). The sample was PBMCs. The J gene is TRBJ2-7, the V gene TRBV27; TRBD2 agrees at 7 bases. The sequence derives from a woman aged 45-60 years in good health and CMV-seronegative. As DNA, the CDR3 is TGTGCCAGCAGTTTATCACCCGTTATGGGGGGGAACGAGCAGTACTTC. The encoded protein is CASSLSPVMGGNEQYF.